The subject of this entry is one T cell receptor beta chain. Its target is not known. The data belong to a study of cytomegalovirus exposure and HLA in healthy donors. Vbeta (60) and Jbeta (13) primers were used in the PCR. The protocol was immunoSEQ multiplex PCR, while the TCRdb copy is restricted to in-frame clones and leaves out a portion. The data show roughly 49,000 clones, 81% seen once. The study, taken as a whole, reports: The productive fraction for most TCR beta V segments was about 90% or about 30% in an earlier analysis. As was reported, the HLA-A and HLA-B alleles of most subjects were accurately predicted from TCR beta sequences. A later analysis reported that several of the most significant clusters appeared to be linked to common viral pathogens, among them Epstein-Barr virus.

Germline CDR1 and CDR2: MDHEN and SYDVKM. V lost 3 bases and J 9 bases, leaving 15 bases between the germline ends. The CDR3 spans 13 residues. This sequence joins TRBV28 and TRBJ2-7, with D possibly being TRBD1 (5 bases). The TCR comes from a boy younger than 18 in good health and CMV-seropositive. What was sequenced was PBMCs. The CDR3 nucleotides read TGTGCCAGCAGTTTGATCGCCCAGGGCGCGCAGTACTTC. This gives the protein CASSLIAQGAQYF.